Below are 31 T cell receptor beta chains sequenced from a single sample in a study of shared clonotypes between healthy human individuals. The repertoire was sequenced with immunoSEQ multiplex PCR; TCRdb's copy has only in-frame clones and lacks some. Of about 2 million clones in the sample, 85% to 95% were seen once. CD8 cells classed as naive were CD45RO-negative and positively selected for CCR7, excluding terminally differentiated effector memory CD45RA+ cells. Specimen: naive CD8+ T cells sorted from blood. These receptor sequences come from a man younger than 35 in good health.

This rearrangement joins TRBV2 to TRBJ2-7, with D perhaps TRBD1 (5 bases). The CDR3 runs 13 residues. Deletions cut 10 bases from V and 0 bases from J, with 13 bases between. Germline-derived CDR1 and CDR2 are SNHLY and FYNNEI. CDR3 sequence: CATEQDRSYEQYF. DNA of the CDR3: TGTGCCACCGAACAGGACCGCTCCTACGAGCAGTACTTC.

The V and J genes are TRBV7-2 and TRBJ1-1; D possibly corresponds to TRBD1 (5 bases). The CDR3 spans 13 residues. Germline V gene lookup returns CDR1 SGHTA and CDR2 FQGNSA. The V end was cut by 5 bases, the J end by 3 bases, with 10 bases between. DNA for the CDR3: TGTGCCAGCAGCGGGGACGGTTACACTGAAGCTTTCTTT. Encoded protein: CASSGDGYTEAFF.

The chain combines TRBV6-5 with TRBJ2-3; 8 nucleotides agree with TRBD1. V was pared by 6 bases and J by 6 bases, with 8 bases of the junction left unmatched. Germline values: CDR1 MNHEY, CDR2 SVGAGI. CDR3 length: 14 residues. The CDR3 is CASSPMDRDDTQYF. In DNA, the CDR3 is TGTGCCAGCAGCCCTATGGACAGGGACGATACGCAGTATTTT.

Concerning this clone: This specimen includes other DNA sequences encoding the same CDR3. V gene TRBV4-1 combines with J gene TRBJ2-7; D gene ambiguous. CDR1 is MGHRA and CDR2 is YSYEKL in the germline V gene. There are 14 residues in the CDR3. V lost 0 bases, J lost 2 bases, and 8 bases lay in between. The CDR3 DNA reads TGCGCCAGCAGCCAAGATCGAGGTCCCTACGAGCAGTACTTC. It encodes CASSQDRGPYEQYF.

The chain has TRBV6-1 and TRBJ2-3; TRBD2 agrees at 8 bases. Germline V CDR1 and CDR2: MNHNS, SASEGT. This CDR3 has 17 amino acids. V trimming: 3 bases; J trimming: 2 bases; junction bases outside the gene matches: 10. CDR3 loop: CASSDWASGSFTDTQYF. For the CDR3, the DNA is TGTGCCAGCAGTGATTGGGCTAGCGGGTCTTTCACAGATACGCAGTATTTT.

Written as DNA, the CDR3 is TGTGCCAGCAGCTTATTTGATGGGACAGGGATCACTGAAGCTTTCTTT. This translates into CASSLFDGTGITEAFF. The rearrangement links TRBV7-8 to TRBJ1-1, with 9 nucleotides matching TRBD1. J was trimmed by 4 bases and V by 2 bases; bases with no gene match: 8. CDR1 SGHVS and CDR2 FQNEAQ come from the germline V gene. The CDR3 has 16 amino acids.

This chain connects TRBV7-9 to TRBJ2-1; a weak D match, TRBD2 (6 bases). Germline-derived CDR1 and CDR2 are SEHNR and FQNEAQ (reference sequence). Trimming cost V 4 bases and J 8 bases, with 15 bases left between them. The CDR3 extends over 14 amino acids. This chain's CDR3 is CASSWETSFDEQFF. In nucleotides, the CDR3 is TGTGCCAGCAGCTGGGAGACTAGTTTTGATGAGCAGTTCTTC.

The chain employs TRBV27 and TRBJ2-7, with 9 positions matching TRBD2. After removal of 0 bases from V and 3 bases from J, the junction contained 12 bases not matched to a gene. The CDR3 consists of 18 residues. CDR1 is MNHEY, CDR2 SMNVEV, per germline (reference sequence). Written as DNA, the CDR3 is TGTGCCAGCAGTTTATCGTCGAGGGCGCGGGAGGGAATCTACGAGCAGTACTTC. Translated: CASSLSSRAREGIYEQYF.

Comment on this clone: This sample includes further DNA sequences coding for the same CDR3. The gene calls are TRBV9 and TRBJ2-1; perhaps TRBD2 as D (5 bases). Trimming pared 0 bases from V and 0 bases from J, leaving 7 bases between. Germline CDR1 and CDR2: SGDLS and YYNGEE. This CDR3 is built from 15 residues. The chain's CDR3 is CASSVVGSSYNEQFF. In nucleotides, the CDR3 is TGTGCCAGCAGCGTAGTTGGGAGCTCCTACAATGAGCAGTTCTTC.

This clone came up once. This chain joins TRBV29-1 and TRBJ2-5; no clear D. Germline assignment: CDR1 SQVTM and CDR2 ANQGSEA. Between the trimmed V and J ends, which lost 7 bases and 5 bases, there was a span of 17 bases. CDR3 length: 13 residues. The DNA for the CDR3 is TGCAGCGGAAAAGCGATCAAGTTGGAGACCCAGTACTTC. Translating it yields CSGKAIKLETQYF.

V is TRBV14 and J is TRBJ2-3; maybe TRBD1 (5 bases). Germline loops: CDR1 SGHDN, CDR2 FVKESK. The CDR3 covers 13 residues. The V end lost 3 bases, the J end lost 3 bases, and 7 bases lay between the germline ends. Here the CDR3 reads CASSHDSTDTQYF. For the CDR3, the DNA is TGTGCCAGCAGCCATGACAGTACAGATACGCAGTATTTT.

This chain links TRBV9 with TRBJ1-4; possible D gene TRBD1, 5 bases. Trimming took off 4 bases at V and 5 bases at J, with 21 bases between the two ends. CDR1 SGDLS and CDR2 YYNGEE come from the germline V gene. This CDR3 has 17 amino acids. The CDR3 reads CASSPKPDSFSNEKLFF. Here the CDR3 DNA reads TGTGCCAGCAGCCCTAAACCCGACAGTTTTTCAAATGAAAAACTGTTTTTT.

The chain uses TRBV7-8 and TRBJ2-7; perhaps D is TRBD1 or TRBD2 (5 bases each). This CDR3 is built from 14 residues. Germline lookup yields CDR1 SGHVS and CDR2 FQNEAQ. V was clipped by 2 bases and J by 0 bases, with 8 bases between them. CDR3 nucleotide sequence: TGTGCCAGCAGCTTACTAGGGACCTCCTACGAGCAGTACTTC. It codes for CASSLLGTSYEQYF.

The CDR3 DNA reads as TGCGCCAGCAGCTTGGCCATCTCTGGGTTCGAGGGGTCCGAGCAGTACTTC. This translates into CASSLAISGFEGSEQYF. J is TRBJ2-7 and V is TRBV5-1, with D perhaps matching TRBD1 or TRBD2 (5 bases each). Per the germline V gene, CDR1 is SGHRS and CDR2 is YFSETQ. V was shortened by 0 bases and J by 6 bases, with 22 bases between the two germline ends. CDR3 size: 17 residues.

The genes are TRBV5-6 and TRBJ1-6; 7 positions agree with TRBD1. In germline, CDR1 is SGHDT, CDR2 YYEEEE. J was trimmed by 10 bases and V by 6 bases; bases with no gene match: 10. The CDR3 sequence is 14 residues long. CDR3 DNA sequence: TGTGCCAGCACCTTTGGGACAGCTAGATCACCCCTCCACTTT. It translates to CASTFGTARSPLHF.

This chain connects TRBV7-9 to TRBJ2-5; TRBD1 might be the D (6 bases). Germline V gene lookup returns CDR1 SEHNR and CDR2 FQNEAQ (reference sequence). The CDR3 length is 14 residues. The V end lost 3 bases, the J end lost 5 bases, and 13 bases lay between the germline ends. The CDR3 DNA follows: TGTGCCAGCAGCTTGGGGGCCCCCAGGGAGACCCAGTACTTC. Encoded protein: CASSLGAPRETQYF.

The chain links TRBV29-1 to TRBJ1-5; D call uncertain. The germline CDR1 and CDR2 sequences are SQVTM and ANQGSEA. The CDR3 totals 11 residues. Trimming removed 4 bases at V and 3 bases at J, with 4 bases between. In DNA form, the CDR3 reads TGCAGCGTTGGGGACAATCAGCCCCAGCATTTT. Translated: CSVGDNQPQHF.

This chain joins TRBV21-1 and TRBJ2-3. TRBV21-1 is described as a pseudogene. The CDR3 extends over 14 amino acids. CDR3 DNA: TGTGCCAGCATAATCCCCGGGGCGCCAGATACGCAGTATTTT. This translates into CASIIPGAPDTQYF.

The sample holds one count of this clone. CDR3 sequence (DNA): TGTGCCAGCAGTGAATCGGTTTTGGGCAGATCTCAGGACACCGGGGAGCTGTTTTTT. This codes for CASSESVLGRSQDTGELFF. The rearrangement links TRBV6-1 to TRBJ2-2, with D unresolved. From germline, CDR1 is MNHNS and CDR2 SASEGT. V was pared by 2 bases and J by 3 bases, with 22 bases between. This CDR3 region has 19 residues.

The chain links TRBV5-4 to TRBJ1-2, with TRBD1 matching 8 bases. The CDR3 is 18 amino acids. CDR1 and CDR2 (germline): SGHNT, YYREEE (reference sequence). After removal of 4 bases from V and 4 bases from J, the junction contained 18 bases not matched to a gene. The CDR3 is CASSPTLDRALWGYGYTF. The CDR3 coding sequence is TGTGCCAGCAGCCCTACCCTGGACAGGGCCCTTTGGGGCTATGGCTACACCTTC.

The chain couples TRBV6-5 to TRBJ2-1; D gene unclear. The germline V gene encodes CDR1 MNHEY and CDR2 SVGAGI. With 2 bases removed from V and 9 bases from J, the gap between germline ends came to 11 bases. The CDR3 consists of 13 residues. The DNA for the CDR3 is TGTGCCAGCAGTTACCAGCAGTATCTTGAGCAGTTCTTC. It yields the protein CASSYQQYLEQFF.

This chain joins TRBV5-4 and TRBJ1-1; the D is unclear. This CDR3 is 13 amino acids long. Deletions cut 1 base from V and 1 base from J, with 5 bases between. CDR1 and CDR2 (germline): SGHNT, YYREEE (reference sequence). The CDR3 DNA sequence: TGTGCCAGCAGCTTGAAGCCGAACACTGAAGCTTTCTTT. This codes for CASSLKPNTEAFF.

The chain combines TRBV10-3 with TRBJ2-7; maybe TRBD1 (7 bases). V lost 7 bases and J lost 6, with 19 bases in between. The CDR3 loop spans 14 amino acids. Germline assignment: CDR1 ENHRY and CDR2 SYGVKD. The CDR3 region has the DNA TGTGCCATCACCTCTAGCGAGGGGGCGGGCGAGCAGTACTTC. Residues: CAITSSEGAGEQYF.

The gene calls are TRBV27 and TRBJ2-7; D assignment may be TRBD1 or TRBD2 (7 bases each). The CDR3 totals 14 residues. V shed 2 bases and J shed 6 bases, with 14 bases lying between them. Germline CDR1 is MNHEY and CDR2 is SMNVEV (reference sequence). Here the CDR3 reads CASSLISRGGEQYF. In DNA form, the CDR3 reads TGTGCCAGCAGTTTAATCTCCAGGGGGGGCGAGCAGTACTTC.

On this clone itself: Additional DNA sequences in this sample encode the identical CDR3. The chain is built from TRBV4-3 and TRBJ2-7; D is uncertain. V dropped 0 bases and J dropped 6 bases, with 9 bases sitting between them. Per germline, CDR1 LGHNA and CDR2 YSLEER. The length of the CDR3 is 13 residues. The CDR3 reads CASSQDLEGEQYF. CDR3 coding DNA: TGCGCCAGCAGCCAAGATTTGGAAGGCGAGCAGTACTTC.

A remark on this clone: The same CDR3 arises from other DNA sequences in this sample as well. The V gene is TRBV5-6, the J gene TRBJ2-7, with D possibly being TRBD2 (6 bases). The CDR3 sequence is 11 residues long. The ends were cut back, 2 bases at V and 7 bases at J, with 7 bases in the middle. Germline loops: CDR1 SGHDT, CDR2 YYEEEE. The CDR3 reads CASSFAGEQYF. CDR3 in DNA: TGTGCCAGCAGCTTTGCGGGGGAGCAGTACTTC.

The chain joins TRBV30 to TRBJ2-6; D remains ambiguous. CDR1 and CDR2 from the germline V gene are GTSNPN and SVGIG (reference sequence). V was pared by 2 bases and J by 3 bases, with 8 bases between. The CDR3 has 14 amino acids. CDR3 nucleotide sequence: TGTGCCTGGAGTCTCCGGGTTGGGGCCAACGTCCTGACTTTC. Protein sequence: CAWSLRVGANVLTF.

V is TRBV19 and J is TRBJ1-1; weak D call: TRBD1 (6 bases). Deletions cut 5 bases from V and 10 bases from J, with 20 bases between. This CDR3 comprises 14 residues. Germline-derived CDR1 and CDR2 are LNHDA and SQIVND (reference sequence). In nucleotides, the CDR3 is TGTGCCAGTAGTCCAACCCGGGACAAAATCGTAGCTTTCTTT. Translating it yields CASSPTRDKIVAFF.

This chain links TRBV7-9 with TRBJ2-6; D is unclear. The CDR3 is 16 amino acids. From germline, CDR1 is SEHNR and CDR2 FQNEAQ (reference sequence). Trimming cost V 0 bases and J 0 bases, with 6 bases left between them. This CDR3 reads CASSLASPSGANVLTF. The CDR3 nucleotides read TGTGCCAGCAGCTTAGCGAGCCCCTCTGGGGCCAACGTCCTGACTTTC. Complete variable domain (other parts from reference TRBV7-9 and TRBJ2-6): DTGVSQNPRHKITKRGQNVTFRCDPISEHNRLYWYRQTLGQGPEFLTYFQNEAQLEKSRLLSDRFSAERPKGSFSTLEIQRTEQGDSAMYLCASSLASPSGANVLTFGAGSRLTVL.

Comment on this clone: Other DNA variants within this sample encode the same CDR3. V gene TRBV13 combines with J gene TRBJ2-7, with a possible D match to TRBD1 (6 bases). This CDR3 spans 13 amino acids. Trimming left V 3 bases short and J 1 base short, with 7 bases between. CDR1 PRHDT and CDR2 FYEKMQ come from the germline V gene (reference sequence). CDR3 amino acids: CASSLTGSYEQYF. In DNA form, the CDR3 reads TGTGCCAGCAGCTTGACAGGTTCCTACGAGCAGTACTTC.

The V and J genes are TRBV30 and TRBJ2-5, with 10 bases aligning to TRBD1. Germline V gives CDR1 GTSNPN, CDR2 SVGIG (reference sequence). The length of the CDR3 is 16 residues. Trimming at V came to 4 bases and at J to 3 bases, leaving 11 bases not matched to a gene. The CDR3 nucleotides read TGTGCCTGGAATAGGGGACAGGGGATTTGGGAAGAGACCCAGTACTTC. Residues: CAWNRGQGIWEETQYF.